This T cell receptor beta chain was documented in a study of blood T cell repertoires in COVID-19. The V gene lost 0 bases and the J gene lost 2 bases, with 9 bases spanning the gap. There are 15 residues in the CDR3. CDR1 is SGDLS, CDR2 YYNGEE, per germline. The method was immunoSEQ multiplex PCR; TCRdb's version includes in-frame clones alone and lacks a portion of them. The sample contains under 400,000 clones, 88% of which appear only once. The J gene is TRBJ2-1, the V gene TRBV9; D might be TRBD1 (5 bases). The material sequenced was PBMCs or T cells enriched from blood (not recorded which). The sequence was collected from a woman between 25 and 40 years old who had been exposed to COVID-19. CDR3 amino acids: CASSVEGVPYNEQFF. The CDR3 nucleotides read TGTGCCAGCAGCGTAGAAGGGGTTCCCTACAATGAGCAGTTCTTC.